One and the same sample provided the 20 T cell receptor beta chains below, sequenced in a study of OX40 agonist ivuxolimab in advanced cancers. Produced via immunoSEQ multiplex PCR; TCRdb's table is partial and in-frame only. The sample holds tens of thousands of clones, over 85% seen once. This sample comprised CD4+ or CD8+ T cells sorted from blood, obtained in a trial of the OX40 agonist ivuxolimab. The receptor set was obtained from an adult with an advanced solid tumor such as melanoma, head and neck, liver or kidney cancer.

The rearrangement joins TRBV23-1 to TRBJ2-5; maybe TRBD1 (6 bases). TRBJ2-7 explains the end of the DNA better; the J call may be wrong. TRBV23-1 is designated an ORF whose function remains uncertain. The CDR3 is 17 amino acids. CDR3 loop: CASSQSRQGLISYEQYF. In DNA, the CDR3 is TGCGCCAGCAGTCAATCGCGGCAGGGGCTCATCTCCTACGAGCAGTACTTC.

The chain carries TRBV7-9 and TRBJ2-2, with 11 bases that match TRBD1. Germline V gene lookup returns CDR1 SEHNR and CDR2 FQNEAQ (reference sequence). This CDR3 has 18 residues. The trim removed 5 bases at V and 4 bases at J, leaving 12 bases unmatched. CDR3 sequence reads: CASSPTKPGQGGTGELFF. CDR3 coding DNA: TGTGCCAGCAGCCCCACCAAACCGGGACAGGGGGGCACCGGGGAGCTGTTTTTT.

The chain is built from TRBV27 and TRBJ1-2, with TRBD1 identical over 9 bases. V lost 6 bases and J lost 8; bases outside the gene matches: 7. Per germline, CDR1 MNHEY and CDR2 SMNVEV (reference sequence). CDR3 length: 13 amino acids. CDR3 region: CASRWTGVGGYTF. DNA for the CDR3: TGTGCCAGCAGATGGACAGGGGTGGGAGGCTACACCTTC.

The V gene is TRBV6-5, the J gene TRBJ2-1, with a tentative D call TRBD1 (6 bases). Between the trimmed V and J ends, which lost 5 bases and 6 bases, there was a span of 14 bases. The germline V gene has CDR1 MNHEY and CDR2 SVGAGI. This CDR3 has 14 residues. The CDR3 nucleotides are TGTGCCAGCAGTCGACAGGCACGGGGCAATGAGCAGTTCTTC. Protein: CASSRQARGNEQFF.

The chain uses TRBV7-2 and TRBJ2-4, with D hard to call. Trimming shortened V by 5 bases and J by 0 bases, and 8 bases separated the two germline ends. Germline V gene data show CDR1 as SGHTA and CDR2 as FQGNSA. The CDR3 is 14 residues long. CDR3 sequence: CASSTKVAKNIQYF. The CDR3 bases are TGTGCCAGCAGCACCAAGGTAGCCAAAAACATTCAGTACTTC.

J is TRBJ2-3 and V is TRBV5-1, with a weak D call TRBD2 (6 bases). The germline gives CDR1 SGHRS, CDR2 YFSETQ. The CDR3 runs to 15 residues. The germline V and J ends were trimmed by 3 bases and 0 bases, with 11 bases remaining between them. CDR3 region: CASSSGRGSTDTQYF. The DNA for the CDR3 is TGCGCCAGCAGCTCCGGCCGGGGGAGCACAGATACGCAGTATTTT. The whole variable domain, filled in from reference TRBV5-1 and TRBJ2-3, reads KAGVTQTPRYLIKTRGQQVTLSCSPISGHRSVSWYQQTPGQGLQFLFEYFSETQRNKGNFPGRFSGRQFSNSRSEMNVSTLELGDSALYLCASSSGRGSTDTQYFGPGTRLTVL.

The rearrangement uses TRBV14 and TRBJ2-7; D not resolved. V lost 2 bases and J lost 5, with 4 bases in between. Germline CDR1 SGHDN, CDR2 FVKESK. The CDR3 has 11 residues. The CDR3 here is CASSQSDEQYF. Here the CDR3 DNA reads TGTGCCAGCAGCCAAAGCGACGAGCAGTACTTC.

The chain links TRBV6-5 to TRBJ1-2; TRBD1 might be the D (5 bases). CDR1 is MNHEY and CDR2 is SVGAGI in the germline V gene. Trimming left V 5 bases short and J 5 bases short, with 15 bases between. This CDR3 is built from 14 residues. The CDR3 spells CASSPQGGVYGYTF. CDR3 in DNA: TGTGCCAGCAGTCCCCAGGGAGGGGTGTATGGCTACACCTTC.

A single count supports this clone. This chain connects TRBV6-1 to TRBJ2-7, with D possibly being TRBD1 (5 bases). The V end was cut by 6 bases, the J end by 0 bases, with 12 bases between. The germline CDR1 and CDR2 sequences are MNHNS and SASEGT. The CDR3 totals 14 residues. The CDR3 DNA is TGTGCCAGCAGCAAAGACAGCCTCTCCTACGAGCAGTACTTC. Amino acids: CASSKDSLSYEQYF.

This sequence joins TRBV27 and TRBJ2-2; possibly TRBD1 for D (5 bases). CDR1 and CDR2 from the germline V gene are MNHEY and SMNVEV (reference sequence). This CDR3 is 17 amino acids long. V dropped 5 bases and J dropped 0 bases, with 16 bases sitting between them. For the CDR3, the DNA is TGTGCCAGCAGTATAGATCCCGACAGAGCGAACACCGGGGAGCTGTTTTTT. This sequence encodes CASSIDPDRANTGELFF.

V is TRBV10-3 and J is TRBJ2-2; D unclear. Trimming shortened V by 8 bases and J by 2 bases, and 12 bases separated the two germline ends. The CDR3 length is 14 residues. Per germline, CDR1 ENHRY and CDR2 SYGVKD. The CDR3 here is CAIRAGPNTGELFF. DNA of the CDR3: TGTGCCATCCGAGCCGGGCCCAACACCGGGGAGCTGTTTTTT.

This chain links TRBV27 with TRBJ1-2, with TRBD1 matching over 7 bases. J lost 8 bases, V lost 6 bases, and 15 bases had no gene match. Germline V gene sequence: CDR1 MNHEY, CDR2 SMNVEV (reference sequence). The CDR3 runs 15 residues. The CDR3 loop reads CASSLAPTGEVGYTF. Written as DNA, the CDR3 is TGTGCCAGCAGCCTGGCACCTACAGGGGAGGTGGGCTACACCTTC.

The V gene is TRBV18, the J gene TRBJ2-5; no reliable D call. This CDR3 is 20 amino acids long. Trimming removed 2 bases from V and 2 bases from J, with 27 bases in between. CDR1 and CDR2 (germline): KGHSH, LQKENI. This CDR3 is CASSPVPSLGFASSQETQYF. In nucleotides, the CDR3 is TGTGCCAGCTCACCAGTTCCCAGTTTAGGTTTCGCAAGTTCGCAAGAGACCCAGTACTTC.

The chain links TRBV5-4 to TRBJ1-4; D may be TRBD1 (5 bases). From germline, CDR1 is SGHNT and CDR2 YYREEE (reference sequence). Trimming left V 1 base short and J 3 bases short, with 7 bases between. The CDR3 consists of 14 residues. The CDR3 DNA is TGTGCCAGCAGCTTGCGGGGGGCTAATGAAAAACTGTTTTTT. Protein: CASSLRGANEKLFF.

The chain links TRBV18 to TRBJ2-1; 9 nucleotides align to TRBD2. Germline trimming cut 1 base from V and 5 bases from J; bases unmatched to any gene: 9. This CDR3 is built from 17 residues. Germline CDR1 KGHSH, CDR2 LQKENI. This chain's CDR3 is CASSPRISSGVDNEQFF. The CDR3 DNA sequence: TGTGCCAGCTCACCACGTATCTCTAGCGGGGTTGACAATGAGCAGTTCTTC.

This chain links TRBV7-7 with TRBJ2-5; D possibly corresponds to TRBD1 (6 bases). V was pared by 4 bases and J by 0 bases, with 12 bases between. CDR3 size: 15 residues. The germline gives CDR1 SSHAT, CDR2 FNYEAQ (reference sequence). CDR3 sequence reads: CASSSSWTDQETQYF. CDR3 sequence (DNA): TGTGCCAGCAGCTCCTCTTGGACAGACCAAGAGACCCAGTACTTC.

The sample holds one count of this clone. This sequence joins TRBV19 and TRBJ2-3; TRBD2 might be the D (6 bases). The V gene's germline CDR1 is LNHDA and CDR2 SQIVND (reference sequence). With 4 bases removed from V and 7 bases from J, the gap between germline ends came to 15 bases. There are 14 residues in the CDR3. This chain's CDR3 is CASSRVGEAHTQYF. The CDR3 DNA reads TGTGCCAGTAGTAGAGTTGGGGAGGCACATACGCAGTATTTT.

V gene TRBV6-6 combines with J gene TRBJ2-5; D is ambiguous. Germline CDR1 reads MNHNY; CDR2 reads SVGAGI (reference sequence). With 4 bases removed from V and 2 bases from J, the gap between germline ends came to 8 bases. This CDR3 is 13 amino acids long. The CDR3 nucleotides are TGTGCCAGCAGTTTTACAGCACAAGAGACCCAGTACTTC. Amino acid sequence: CASSFTAQETQYF.

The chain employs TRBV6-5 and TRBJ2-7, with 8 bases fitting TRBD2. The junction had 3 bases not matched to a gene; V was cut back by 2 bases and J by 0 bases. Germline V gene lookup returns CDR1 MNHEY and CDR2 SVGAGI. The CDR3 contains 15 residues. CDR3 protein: CASSYPTSGSYEQYF. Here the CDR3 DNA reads TGTGCCAGCAGTTACCCTACTAGCGGCTCCTACGAGCAGTACTTC.

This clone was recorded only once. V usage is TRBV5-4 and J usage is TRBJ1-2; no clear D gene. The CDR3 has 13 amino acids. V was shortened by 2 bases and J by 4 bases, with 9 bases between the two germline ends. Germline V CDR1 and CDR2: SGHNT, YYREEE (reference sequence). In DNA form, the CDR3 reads TGTGCCAGCAGCTTTACTAGGAGCTATGGCTACACCTTC. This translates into CASSFTRSYGYTF. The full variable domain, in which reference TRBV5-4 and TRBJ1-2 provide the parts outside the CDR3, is ETGVTQSPTHLIKTRGQQVTLRCSSQSGHNTVSWYQQALGQGPQFIFQYYREEENGRGNFPPRFSGLQFPNYSSELNVNALELDDSALYLCASSFTRSYGYTFGSGTRLTVV.